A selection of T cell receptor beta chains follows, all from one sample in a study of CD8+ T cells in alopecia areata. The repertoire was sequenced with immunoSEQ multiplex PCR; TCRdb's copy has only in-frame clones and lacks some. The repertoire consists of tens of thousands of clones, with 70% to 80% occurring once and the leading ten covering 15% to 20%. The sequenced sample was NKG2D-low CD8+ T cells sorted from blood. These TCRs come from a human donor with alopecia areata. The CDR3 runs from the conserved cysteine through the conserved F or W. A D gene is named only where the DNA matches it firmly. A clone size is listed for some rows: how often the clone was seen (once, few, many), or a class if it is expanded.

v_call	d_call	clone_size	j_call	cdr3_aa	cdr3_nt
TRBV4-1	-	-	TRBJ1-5	CASSQEAPSTFNQPQHF	TGCGCCAGCAGCCAAGAGGCCCCGTCTACCTTCAATCAGCCCCAGCATTTT
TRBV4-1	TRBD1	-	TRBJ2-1	CASSQDKIEGAYEQFF	TGCGCCAGCAGCCAAGATAAGATAGAGGGGGCCTATGAGCAGTTCTTC
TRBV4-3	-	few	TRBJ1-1	CASSQVLSVTEAFF	TGCGCCAGCAGCCAAGTGTTGTCGGTCACTGAAGCTTTCTTT
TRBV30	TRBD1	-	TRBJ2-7	CAWRDRGLTYEQYF	TGTGCCTGGAGAGACAGGGGGCTGACCTACGAGCAGTACTTC
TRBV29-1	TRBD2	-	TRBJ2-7	CSVVRSGTHEQYF	TGCAGCGTTGTTAGGAGCGGGACCCACGAGCAGTACTTC
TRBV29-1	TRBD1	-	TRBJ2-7	CSVITWTGPTYEQYF	TGCAGCGTTATAACATGGACAGGGCCTACCTACGAGCAGTACTTC
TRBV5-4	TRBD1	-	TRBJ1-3	CASRDWDRAGNTIYF	TGTGCCAGCAGGGATTGGGACAGGGCTGGAAACACCATATATTTT
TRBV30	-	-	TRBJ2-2	CAWSVSGDDTGELFF	TGTGCCTGGAGTGTATCTGGGGACGACACCGGGGAGCTGTTTTTT
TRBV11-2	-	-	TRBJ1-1	CASSLRRTGMNTEAFF	TGTGCCAGCAGCTTAAGACGCACGGGGATGAACACTGAAGCTTTCTTT
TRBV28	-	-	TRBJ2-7	CASSSQSAGRGPYEQYF	TGTGCCAGCAGTTCCCAGTCCGCGGGTAGAGGTCCCTACGAGCAGTACTTC
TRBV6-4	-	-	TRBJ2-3	CASSERSTDTQYF	TGTGCCAGCAGTGAGAGGTCGACAGATACGCAGTATTTT